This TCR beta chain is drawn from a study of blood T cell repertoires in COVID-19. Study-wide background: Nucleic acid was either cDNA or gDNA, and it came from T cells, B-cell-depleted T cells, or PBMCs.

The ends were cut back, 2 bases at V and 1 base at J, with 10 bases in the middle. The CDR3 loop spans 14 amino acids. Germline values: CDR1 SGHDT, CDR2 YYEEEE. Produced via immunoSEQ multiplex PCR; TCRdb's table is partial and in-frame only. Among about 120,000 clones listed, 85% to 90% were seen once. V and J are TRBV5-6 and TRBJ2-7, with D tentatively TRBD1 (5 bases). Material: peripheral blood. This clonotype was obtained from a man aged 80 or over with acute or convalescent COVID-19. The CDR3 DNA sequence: TGTGCCAGCAGCTTTATCAGGGTTTCCTACGAGCAGTACTTC. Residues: CASSFIRVSYEQYF.